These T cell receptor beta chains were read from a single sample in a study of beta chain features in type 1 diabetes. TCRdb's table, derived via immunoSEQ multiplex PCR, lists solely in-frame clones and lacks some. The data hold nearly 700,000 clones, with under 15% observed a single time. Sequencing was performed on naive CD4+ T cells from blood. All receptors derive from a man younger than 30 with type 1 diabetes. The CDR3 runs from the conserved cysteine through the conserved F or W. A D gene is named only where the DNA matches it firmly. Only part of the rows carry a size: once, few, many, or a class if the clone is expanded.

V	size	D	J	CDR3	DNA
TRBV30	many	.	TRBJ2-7	CAWNRVTHEQYF	TGTGCCTGGAATAGGGTTACTCACGAGCAGTACTTC
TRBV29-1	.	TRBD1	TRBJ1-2	CSVSGQGDYGYTF	TGCAGCGTCTCGGGACAGGGGGACTATGGCTACACCTTC
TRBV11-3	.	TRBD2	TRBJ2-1	CASSPRTSGGSYNEQFF	TGTGCCAGCAGCCCTCGGACTAGCGGGGGGAGTTACAATGAGCAGTTCTTC
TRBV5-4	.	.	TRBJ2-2	CASSLDRTTGELFF	TGTGCCAGCAGCCTCGACAGGACGACCGGGGAGCTGTTTTTT
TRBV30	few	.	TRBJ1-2	CAWVDPYRETNYGYTF	TGTGCCTGGGTGGACCCGTACCGGGAGACTAACTATGGCTACACCTTC
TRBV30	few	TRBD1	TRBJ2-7	CAWATGTGDEQYF	TGTGCCTGGGCTACCGGGACAGGGGACGAGCAGTACTTC
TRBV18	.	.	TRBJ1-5	CASSYGAGTSNQPQHF	TGTGCCAGCTCCTACGGGGCAGGGACTAGCAATCAGCCCCAGCATTTT
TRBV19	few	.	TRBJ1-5	CASSIVLGRADQPQHF	TGTGCCAGTAGTATAGTTTTGGGACGGGCTGATCAGCCCCAGCATTTT
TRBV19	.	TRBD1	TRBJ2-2	CASTGTGNTGELFF	TGTGCCAGTACCGGGACAGGGAACACCGGGGAGCTGTTTTTT
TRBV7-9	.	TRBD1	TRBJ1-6	CASSHPGQGASPLHF	TGTGCCAGCAGCCATCCAGGACAGGGGGCCTCACCCCTCCACTTT
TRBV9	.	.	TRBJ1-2	CASSVAAGRDYGYTF	TGTGCCAGCAGCGTAGCGGCAGGGAGAGACTATGGCTACACCTTC
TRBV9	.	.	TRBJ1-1	CASSVQGQNTEAFF	TGTGCCAGCAGCGTACAAGGGCAGAACACTGAAGCTTTCTTT
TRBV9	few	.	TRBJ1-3	CASSVATPYGSGTSGNTIYF	TGTGCCAGCAGCGTAGCCACCCCGTACGGGTCAGGGACCTCTGGAAACACCATATATTTT
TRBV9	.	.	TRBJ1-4	CASSPQEGEKLFF	TGTGCCAGCAGCCCTCAGGAGGGGGAAAAACTGTTTTTT
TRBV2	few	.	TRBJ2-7	CATKKEYEQYF	TGTGCCACCAAAAAGGAATACGAGCAGTACTTC
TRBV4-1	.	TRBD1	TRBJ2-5	CASSHTTGGLQETQYF	TGCGCCAGCAGCCACACGACAGGGGGCCTGCAAGAGACCCAGTACTTC
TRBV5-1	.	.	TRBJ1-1	CASSPDDRVNTEAFF	TGCGCCAGCAGCCCGGACGACAGAGTGAACACTGAAGCTTTCTTT
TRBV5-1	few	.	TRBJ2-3	CASTSNPSSTDTQYF	TGCGCCAGCACCTCCAACCCCTCTAGCACAGATACGCAGTATTTT
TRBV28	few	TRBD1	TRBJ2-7	CASSSPGQGYEQYF	TGTGCCAGCAGTTCGCCGGGACAGGGCTACGAGCAGTACTTC
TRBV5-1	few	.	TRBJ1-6	CASGVSGDSPLHF	TGCGCCAGCGGCGTCTCGGGGGATTCACCCCTCCACTTT
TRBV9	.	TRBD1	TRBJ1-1	CASSESPGTGSLMNTEAFF	TGTGCCAGCAGTGAGTCACCCGGGACAGGGTCTTTGATGAACACTGAAGCTTTCTTT
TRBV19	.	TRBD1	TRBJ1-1	CASSIQGGFTEAFF	TGTGCCAGTAGTATACAGGGGGGATTCACTGAAGCTTTCTTT
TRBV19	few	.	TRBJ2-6	CASTRGLPLNVLTF	TGTGCCAGTACACGGGGTCTACCACTTAACGTCCTGACTTTC
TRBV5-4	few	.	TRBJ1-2	CASSLRPDYGYTF	TGTGCCAGCAGCTTGCGGCCAGACTATGGCTACACCTTC
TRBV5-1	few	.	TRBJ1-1	CASSLAPRDTSEAFF	TGCGCCAGCAGCTTGGCCCCGAGGGACACCTCTGAAGCTTTCTTT
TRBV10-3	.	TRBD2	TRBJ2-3	CAINRDLAGDTQYF	TGTGCCATCAACCGGGACTTAGCGGGAGATACGCAGTATTTT
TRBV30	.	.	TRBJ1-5	CAWSTLRNQPQHF	TGTGCCTGGAGTACCCTACGGAATCAGCCCCAGCATTTT
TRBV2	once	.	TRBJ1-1	CASSGAPLNTEAFF	TGTGCCAGCAGTGGAGCACCTCTGAACACTGAAGCTTTCTTT
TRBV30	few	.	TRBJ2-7	CAWTGSYEQYF	TGTGCCTGGACAGGGTCCTACGAGCAGTACTTC
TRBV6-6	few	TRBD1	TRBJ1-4	CASRARDSRSEKLFF	TGTGCCAGCAGAGCAAGGGACAGTCGGTCTGAAAAACTGTTTTTT
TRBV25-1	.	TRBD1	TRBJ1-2	CASTQGADYGYTF	TGTGCCAGCACACAGGGGGCCGACTATGGCTACACCTTC
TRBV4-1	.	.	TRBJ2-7	CASSVIAGEQYF	TGCGCCAGCAGCGTAATCGCGGGCGAGCAGTACTTC
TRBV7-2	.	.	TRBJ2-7	CASSLDRGYEQYF	TGTGCCAGCAGCTTAGACCGGGGCTACGAGCAGTACTTC
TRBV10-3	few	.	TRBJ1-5	CAISDYNQPQHF	TGTGCCATCAGTGATTACAATCAGCCCCAGCATTTT
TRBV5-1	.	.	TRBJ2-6	CASRSPDGRSGANVLTF	TGCGCCAGCAGAAGTCCGGACGGCCGCTCTGGGGCCAACGTCCTGACTTTC
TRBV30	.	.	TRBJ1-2	CAWSVGTYYGYTF	TGTGCCTGGAGTGTCGGGACTTACTATGGCTACACCTTC
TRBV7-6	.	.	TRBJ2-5	CASSLARQETQYF	TGTGCCAGCAGCTTAGCGAGACAAGAGACCCAGTACTTC
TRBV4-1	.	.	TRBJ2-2	CASSQDVKSTNTGELFF	TGCGCCAGCAGCCAAGATGTAAAGAGCACGAACACCGGGGAGCTGTTTTTT